Each of the 20 T cell receptor beta chains below was sequenced from the same sample in a study of CD8 T cells in ankylosing spondylitis (dated by TCRdb to 2016 to 2017). Results the study describes overall, beyond this receptor: Blood from ankylosing spondylitis patients appeared to be characterized by a TCR beta motif made up of seven or eight highly homologous amino acid variants.

Receptor libraries were prepared by 5' RACE. TCRdb lists the instrument as Illumina HiSeq 2500. TCRdb reprocessed the public reads (quality trimming at Q25 with fastp, clone calling with MiXCR) and kept in-frame beta chains. CDR3 protein duplicates are merged, each entry listing the most common genes and DNA. This sample lists a few hundred thousand distinct CDR3 sequences; about 18% were detected once. About 39% of the sample lies in the top ten. Their specific antigens are unknown. The sample consisted of blood, either unsorted or a sorted T cell fraction (not recorded which). These receptors all come from a male donor with ankylosing spondylitis.

This clonotype was seen more than once but under ten times. The V call is TRBV7-2, the J call TRBJ1-4, with 7 bases that match TRBD1. The length of the CDR3 is 15 residues. Germline V CDR1 and CDR2: SGHTA, FQGNSA. The V and J ends lost 5 bases and 3 bases, in that order; junction bases with no gene match: 6. Written as DNA, the CDR3 is TGTGCCAGCAGCCTTGACAGGGTTGCTAATGAAAAACTGTTTTTT. Its protein is CASSLDRVANEKLFF.

The chain uses TRBV4-3 and TRBJ2-7; D unclear. Per the germline V gene, CDR1 is LGHNA and CDR2 is YSLEER. Trimming removed 0 bases at V and 5 bases at J, with 11 bases between. The CDR3 totals 14 residues. Written as DNA, the CDR3 is TGCGCCAGCAGCCAAGAAACCCCTTCCCACGAGCAGTACTTC. This translates into CASSQETPSHEQYF.

The J gene is TRBJ1-2, the V gene TRBV7-9; D possibly corresponds to TRBD1 (5 bases). Trimming cost V 4 bases and J 4 bases, with 13 bases left between them. The CDR3 runs 14 residues. Germline assignment: CDR1 SEHNR and CDR2 FQNEAQ (reference sequence). CDR3 nucleotides: TGTGCCAGCAGCTACGGGACTTCTATCTATGGCTACACCTTC. It translates to CASSYGTSIYGYTF.

J is TRBJ2-1 and V is TRBV6-5; the match to TRBD2 covers 10 bases. The germline V gene has CDR1 MNHEY and CDR2 SVGAGI. There are 15 residues in the CDR3. With V trimmed by 0 bases and J by 9 bases, 5 bases remained unmatched. The CDR3 coding sequence is TGTGCCAGCAGTTACTCTCAGCGGGGGGGCCCTGAGCAGTTCTTC. This codes for CASSYSQRGGPEQFF.

This clonotype appeared a few times. This rearrangement joins TRBV20-1 to TRBJ1-4, with 8 positions matching TRBD1. The V segment lost 2 bases and the J segment 5 bases; nucleotides outside the gene matches: 4. Germline loops: CDR1 DFQATT, CDR2 SNEGSKA (reference sequence). This CDR3 has 14 residues. The CDR3 sequence: CSARPGQENEKLFF. The CDR3 DNA reads as TGCAGTGCTAGACCGGGACAGGAAAATGAAAAACTGTTTTTT.

This clonotype was seen a few times. The chain is built from TRBV27 and TRBJ2-1; D not resolved. Germline V CDR1 and CDR2: MNHEY, SMNVEV (reference sequence). The CDR3 has 14 residues. Between the trimmed V and J ends, which lost 3 bases and 4 bases, there was a span of 10 bases. The CDR3 coding sequence is TGTGCCAGCAGTTTTTTTGCTTCGTACAATGAGCAGTTCTTC. Its translation: CASSFFASYNEQFF.

The rearrangement uses TRBV7-6 and TRBJ2-5, with TRBD2 identical over 7 bases. The length of the CDR3 is 15 residues. Trimming at V came to 4 bases and at J to 2 bases, leaving 7 bases not matched to a gene. Germline V gene sequence: CDR1 SGHVS, CDR2 FNYEAQ. CDR3 bases: TGTGCCAGCAGCTCCGCTCCTAGCGGACAAGAGACCCAGTACTTC. Its protein product is CASSSAPSGQETQYF.

This chain joins TRBV5-1 and TRBJ2-7; 8 bases are a match to TRBD1. CDR3 length equals 18 residues. Germline V gives CDR1 SGHRS, CDR2 YFSETQ. V shed 2 bases and J 0 bases; nucleotides not matched to a gene: 13. CDR3 DNA sequence: TGCGCCAGCAGCTTTGGAGTCAGGGGGCAACGGTCCTCCTACGAGCAGTACTTC. Translated: CASSFGVRGQRSSYEQYF.

This clonotype was seen many times. As DNA, the CDR3 is TGTGCCAGCAGCCATGATCCGGCGGGCTATGGCTACACCTTC. It yields the protein CASSHDPAGYGYTF. The rearrangement links TRBV12-3 or TRBV12-4 to TRBJ1-2; D remains ambiguous. The germline V and J ends were trimmed by 6 bases and 4 bases, with 15 bases remaining between them. CDR3 length: 14 amino acids.

The genes are TRBV3-1 and TRBJ2-1, with D unclear. This CDR3 is built from 14 residues. Germline V gene lookup returns CDR1 LGHDT and CDR2 YNNKEL (reference sequence). Trimming took 1 base from V and 8 from J, leaving 12 bases between them. Here the CDR3 reads CASSQALRFDEQFF. The CDR3 region has the DNA TGTGCCAGCAGCCAAGCATTAAGGTTCGATGAGCAGTTCTTC.

This clonotype was counted only a few times. J is TRBJ2-5 and V is TRBV25-1; weak D call: TRBD2 (7 bases). Trimming left V 8 bases short and J 12 bases short, with 16 bases between. This CDR3 comprises 11 residues. Germline assignment: CDR1 MGHDK and CDR2 SYGVNS. CDR3 loop: CASETGGPKYF. The CDR3 DNA follows: TGTGCCAGCGAGACCGGGGGGCCCAAGTACTTC. Using reference TRBV25-1 and TRBJ2-5 for the parts outside the CDR3, the full variable domain is EADIYQTPRYLVIGTGKKITLECSQTMGHDKMYWYQQDPGMELHLIHYSYGVNSTEKGDLSSESTVSRIRTEHFPLTLESARPSHTSQYLCASETGGPKYFGPGTRLLVL.

In nucleotides, the CDR3 is TGTGCCAGCAGCCCCGGGGACGGGACGTTGGGCAATCAGCCCCAGCATTTT. Protein sequence: CASSPGDGTLGNQPQHF. This chain joins TRBV2 and TRBJ1-5, with a possible D match to TRBD1 (5 bases). V lost 6 bases and J lost 2, with 20 bases in between. The CDR3 runs to 17 residues. CDR1 is SNHLY, CDR2 FYNNEI, per germline.

CDR3 loop: CASSPRVEPFYGYTF. The CDR3 DNA reads as TGTGCCAGCAGCCCGAGGGTCGAGCCCTTCTATGGCTACACCTTC. The chain joins TRBV13 to TRBJ1-2; D not resolved. The CDR3 length is 15 residues. Looked up from germline, CDR1 is PRHDT and CDR2 is FYEKMQ (reference sequence). Trimming removed 5 bases at V and 4 bases at J, with 17 bases between.

This chain joins TRBV27 and TRBJ2-7; 8 bases match TRBD2. The CDR3 sequence is 13 residues long. Trimming cost V 5 bases and J 5 bases; bases outside gene matches: 5. The germline gives CDR1 MNHEY, CDR2 SMNVEV (reference sequence). In DNA form, the CDR3 reads TGTGCCAGCAGTCCCACGGGACTAGACGAGCAGTACTTC. Protein sequence: CASSPTGLDEQYF.

This clonotype came up many times. The chain couples TRBV29-1 to TRBJ2-5, with 8 nucleotides matching TRBD1. J gave up 3 bases and V 3 bases, and 6 bases lay outside the gene matches. Germline V gene sequence: CDR1 SQVTM, CDR2 ANQGSEA. CDR3 length equals 14 residues. The CDR3 here is CSVDDRGGEETQYF. In DNA, the CDR3 is TGCAGCGTTGATGACAGGGGAGGCGAAGAGACCCAGTACTTC. The full variable domain, in which reference TRBV29-1 and TRBJ2-5 provide the parts outside the CDR3, is SAVISQKPSRDICQRGTSLTIQCQVDSQVTMMFWYRQQPGQSLTLIATANQGSEATYESGFVIDKFPISRPNLTFSTLTVSNMSPEDSSIYLCSVDDRGGEETQYFGPGTRLLVL.

The J gene is TRBJ2-5, the V gene TRBV29-1; D is possibly TRBD2 (5 bases). The CDR3 length is 18 residues. Trimming took off 0 bases at V and 4 bases at J, with 24 bases between the two ends. The V gene's germline CDR1 is SQVTM and CDR2 ANQGSEA. DNA of the CDR3: TGCAGCGTTGAAGATTTCCCTGGGGAGACGGGGATAATAGAGACCCAGTACTTC. Residues: CSVEDFPGETGIIETQYF.

The gene calls are TRBV9 and TRBJ2-3, with D hard to call. The CDR3 totals 16 residues. V lost 0 bases to trimming and J lost 0 bases, with 11 bases between them. The germline V gene encodes CDR1 SGDLS and CDR2 YYNGEE. The CDR3 coding sequence is TGTGCCAGCAGCGTAGGTGGCAAAATTAGCACAGATACGCAGTATTTT. Its protein product is CASSVGGKISTDTQYF.

V usage is TRBV28 and J usage is TRBJ2-1, with D hard to call. CDR3 size: 19 residues. Germline V gene lookup returns CDR1 MDHEN and CDR2 SYDVKM. Between the trimmed V and J ends, which lost 6 bases and 3 bases, there was a span of 27 bases. CDR3 nucleotides: TGTGCCAGCAGACCCCTCCCTTTCGCGGAGCTGCAAGACTACAATGAGCAGTTCTTC. Translation: CASRPLPFAELQDYNEQFF.

The J gene is TRBJ1-1, the V gene TRBV19, with TRBD1 identical over 7 bases. Germline V gives CDR1 LNHDA, CDR2 SQIVND (reference sequence). This CDR3 has 16 residues. The J segment lost 0 bases and the V segment lost 3 bases, leaving 7 bases of the junction unmatched. The CDR3 protein is CASSIYAGTVNTEAFF. CDR3 nucleotides: TGTGCCAGTAGTATCTATGCCGGGACAGTGAACACTGAAGCTTTCTTT.

This clonotype was seen at least ten times. The V and J genes are TRBV29-1 and TRBJ2-7, with D perhaps being TRBD1 or TRBD2 (5 bases each). CDR3 size: 13 residues. In germline, CDR1 is SQVTM, CDR2 ANQGSEA. The V end lost 6 bases, the J end lost 2 bases, and 14 bases lay between the germline ends. CDR3 nucleotide sequence: TGCAGCGTGGGGGACGGCGTCACCTACGAGCAGTACTTC. Its translation is CSVGDGVTYEQYF.